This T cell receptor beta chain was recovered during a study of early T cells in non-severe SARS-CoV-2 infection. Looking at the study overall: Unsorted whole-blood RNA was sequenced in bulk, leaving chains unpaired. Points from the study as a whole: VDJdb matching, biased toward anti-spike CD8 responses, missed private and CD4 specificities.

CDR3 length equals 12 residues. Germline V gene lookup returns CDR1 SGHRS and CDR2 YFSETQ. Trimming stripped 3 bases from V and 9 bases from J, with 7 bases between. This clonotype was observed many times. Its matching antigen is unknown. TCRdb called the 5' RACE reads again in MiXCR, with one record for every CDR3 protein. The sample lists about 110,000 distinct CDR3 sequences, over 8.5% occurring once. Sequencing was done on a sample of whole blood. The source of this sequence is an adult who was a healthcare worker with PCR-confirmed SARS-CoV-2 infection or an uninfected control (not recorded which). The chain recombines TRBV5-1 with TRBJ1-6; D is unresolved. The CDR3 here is CASSSTSSPLHF. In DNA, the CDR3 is TGCGCCAGCAGCTCGACCAGTTCACCCCTCCACTTT. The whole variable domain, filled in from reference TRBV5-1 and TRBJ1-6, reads KAGVTQTPRYLIKTRGQQVTLSCSPISGHRSVSWYQQTPGQGLQFLFEYFSETQRNKGNFPGRFSGRQFSNSRSEMNVSTLELGDSALYLCASSSTSSPLHFGNGTRLTVT.